This T cell receptor (beta chain) was identified in a study of blood T cell repertoires in COVID-19. Study as a whole: Samples came from the United States, Italy and Spain, spanning acute and convalescent COVID-19. T cells, B-cell-depleted T cells, or PBMCs supplied cDNA or gDNA.

Authors' methods: Reference gene primers were amplified, and this amplification served to estimate nucleated cell counts. The table came from immunoSEQ multiplex PCR; TCRdb's copy has only in-frame clones and leaves some out. The V and J calls and clone size come from that table; D and trimming were worked out from the DNA. The sample shows about 230,000 clones, 85% of them seen only once. The germline V gene encodes CDR1 MDHEN and CDR2 SYDVKM. The length of the CDR3 is 12 residues. V was clipped by 7 bases and J by 2 bases, with 8 bases between them. Sequencing was performed on peripheral blood. The TCR sequence derives from a man in his forties with acute or convalescent COVID-19. J is TRBJ1-2 and V is TRBV28, with D unresolved. In DNA, the CDR3 is TGTGCCAGCATGTATACAAACTATGGCTACACCTTC. Its protein is CASMYTNYGYTF.